This T cell receptor (beta chain) was sequenced in a study of OX40 agonist ivuxolimab in advanced cancers. Study-wide context: The group had a mean age of around 60 years, ranged from 23 to 79, and was around 82% male. Under the entry rules, prior anti-PD-1, anti-PD-L1 or anti-CTLA-4 therapy was allowed, and around 40% had some.

The CDR3 runs to 15 residues. The V gene's germline CDR1 is SGHTA and CDR2 FQGNSA. V lost 0 bases, J lost 4 bases, and 11 bases lay in between. Study observations and caveats: Clonal expansion was seen in CD4+ and CD8+ blood T cells by week 6 at 0.1 to 3.0 mg/kg. Low clonal expansion, among the lowest seen, marked partial responders at 0.1-3.0 mg/kg.

Worth noting for this clone: Antigen unknown.

Assay used: immunoSEQ multiplex PCR; TCRdb lists only in-frame clones, some missing. Seen here are approximately 45,000 clones, 80% observed once, and the top ten hold about 4%. The receptor comes from an adult with an advanced solid tumor such as melanoma, head and neck, liver or kidney cancer. Sequenced here: CD4+ or CD8+ T cells sorted from blood, sampled in a trial of the OX40 agonist ivuxolimab. The V and J genes are TRBV7-2 and TRBJ2-3; D perhaps matches TRBD2 (6 bases). CDR3 nucleotide sequence: TGTGCCAGCAGCTTAGCGAGGAGGGAGGCAGATACGCAGTATTTT. It yields the protein CASSLARREADTQYF.